The next 31 T cell receptor beta chains were all read from a single sample in a study of monozygotic twins with inflammatory bowel disease. One entry per CDR3 protein, without DNA, is what TCRdb gives after re-calling the 5' RACE reads. The repertoire table contains some 440,000 distinct CDR3 sequences. Material for sequencing was blood. The receptor set was obtained from a human donor with ulcerative colitis or Crohn's disease, or a healthy co-twin of an affected twin (not recorded which).

The chain uses TRBV11-2 and TRBJ2-3; lacking DNA, the TRBD2 call made by TCRdb goes unchecked. The CDR3 spans 18 residues. Looked up from germline, CDR1 is SGHAT and CDR2 is FQNNGV. The CDR3 loop is CASSLDGGSGGATDTQYF.

The chain carries TRBV20-1 and TRBJ2-1; TCRdb calls TRBD1, which cannot be checked without DNA. Germline CDR1 is DFQATT and CDR2 is SNEGSKA (reference sequence). The CDR3 covers 11 residues. This CDR3 is CSAPGYNEQFF.

V is TRBV6-5 and J is TRBJ2-3; no DNA is available, so the TRBD2 call from TCRdb remains unchecked. Germline lookup yields CDR1 MNHEY and CDR2 SVGAGI. CDR3 length equals 16 residues. The CDR3 protein is CASSSLAGVITDTQYF.

This chain connects TRBV30 to TRBJ2-2; the D gene TCRdb calls, TRBD1, cannot be checked with no DNA. The CDR3 covers 15 residues. CDR1 is GTSNPN, CDR2 SVGIG, per germline (reference sequence). This chain's CDR3 is CAWKGQGDGTGELFF.

The chain recombines TRBV18 with TRBJ2-7. The germline CDR1 and CDR2 sequences are KGHSH and LQKENI. This CDR3 contains 13 residues. The CDR3 protein is CASSPQGNYEQYF.

The genes are TRBV28 and TRBJ1-5; TCRdb's D gene call, TRBD1, goes unchecked for lack of DNA. The length of the CDR3 is 15 residues. Germline loops: CDR1 MDHEN, CDR2 SYDVKM. CDR3 in amino acids: CASSFVPLGNQPQHF.

This chain uses TRBV30 with TRBJ2-1; TCRdb indicates TRBD2, and absent DNA this call remains unverified. This CDR3 region has 15 residues. Germline assignment: CDR1 GTSNPN and CDR2 SVGIG (reference sequence). The CDR3 sequence: CAWSVWVAGENEQFF.

The CDR3 here is CSARDPPGRDYNEQFF. The J gene is TRBJ2-1, the V gene TRBV20-1; TCRdb calls TRBD1, which cannot be checked without DNA. The germline gives CDR1 DFQATT, CDR2 SNEGSKA (reference sequence). This CDR3 has 16 amino acids.

The rearrangement links TRBV7-8 to TRBJ1-1; the D gene TCRdb calls, TRBD1, cannot be checked with no DNA. CDR3 length equals 18 residues. The V gene's germline CDR1 is SGHVS and CDR2 FQNEAQ. This CDR3 is CASSLRGQGRGVNTEAFF.

The V call is TRBV12-3 or TRBV12-4, the J call TRBJ1-2. The CDR3 covers 12 residues. The CDR3 here is CASSSNWKGYTF.

The chain uses TRBV20-1 and TRBJ1-2; the TCRdb D gene call, TRBD1, has no DNA to confirm it. The germline CDR1 and CDR2 sequences are DFQATT and SNEGSKA (reference sequence). The CDR3 length is 12 residues. The CDR3 is CSARSQAGGYTF.

The gene calls are TRBV20-1 and TRBJ2-1; no DNA is available, so the TRBD2 call from TCRdb remains unchecked. CDR3 length: 20 residues. Germline loops: CDR1 DFQATT, CDR2 SNEGSKA (reference sequence). CDR3 protein: CSASQVPGLAGGRSYNEQFF.

This sequence joins TRBV20-1 and TRBJ2-7; there is no DNA to check the TCRdb D call of TRBD2. Per the germline V gene, CDR1 is DFQATT and CDR2 is SNEGSKA (reference sequence). The CDR3 is 13 amino acids. The CDR3 loop is CSASGGSSYEQYF.

The chain joins TRBV6-1 to TRBJ2-3; TCRdb's assignment of TRBD1 cannot be checked, as there is no DNA. CDR1 is MNHNS, CDR2 SASEGT, per germline. CDR3 length: 14 amino acids. The CDR3 loop is CAVLSAAPTNTQYF.

V gene TRBV7-2 combines with J gene TRBJ2-7; no DNA is available, so the TRBD1 call from TCRdb remains unchecked. The CDR3 has 17 residues. Germline V gives CDR1 SGHTA, CDR2 FQGNSA. The chain's CDR3 is CASSAWGLGFSPYEQYF.

The chain couples TRBV5-4 to TRBJ1-1. Per the germline V gene, CDR1 is SGHNT and CDR2 is YYREEE (reference sequence). This CDR3 has 12 residues. The CDR3 sequence: CASRSADTEAFF.

The chain links TRBV7-9 to TRBJ2-2; TCRdb's D call of TRBD1 is untestable without DNA. CDR3 length: 14 residues. The germline V gene encodes CDR1 SEHNR and CDR2 FQNEAQ (reference sequence). The CDR3 protein is CASSLKTGTGELFF.

V usage is TRBV7-9 and J usage is TRBJ1-2; TCRdb's D call, TRBD1, is unchecked because there is no DNA. The germline CDR1 and CDR2 sequences are SEHNR and FQNEAQ (reference sequence). The CDR3 totals 14 residues. The CDR3 loop is CASSITGGPGGYTF.

This chain joins TRBV5-4 and TRBJ2-1; TCRdb's D call, TRBD1, is unchecked because there is no DNA. Looked up from germline, CDR1 is SGHNT and CDR2 is YYREEE (reference sequence). There are 15 residues in the CDR3. The CDR3 reads CASSLTGAGYNEQFF. Supplemented by reference TRBV5-4 and TRBJ2-1, the full variable domain reads ETGVTQSPTHLIKTRGQQVTLRCSSQSGHNTVSWYQQALGQGPQFIFQYYREEENGRGNFPPRFSGLQFPNYSSELNVNALELDDSALYLCASSLTGAGYNEQFFGPGTRLTVL.

The V gene is TRBV29-1, the J gene TRBJ1-1; as DNA is missing, the TRBD1 call by TCRdb cannot be tested. This CDR3 spans 15 amino acids. From germline, CDR1 is SQVTM and CDR2 ANQGSEA. Here the CDR3 reads CSVEHRQASNTEAFF.

The chain couples TRBV7-2 to TRBJ2-2. Germline CDR1 and CDR2: SGHTA and FQGNSA. This CDR3 contains 14 residues. The chain's CDR3 is CASSLGLSTGELFF.

This chain uses TRBV12-3 or TRBV12-4 with TRBJ2-1. CDR3 length: 14 residues. This chain's CDR3 is CASSSNPDHNEQFF.

The chain joins TRBV15 to TRBJ2-5. The V gene's germline CDR1 is LNHNV and CDR2 YYDKDF (reference sequence). The CDR3 has 14 residues. CDR3: CATSGLNYQETQYF.

The chain joins TRBV7-9 to TRBJ1-1; the D call from TCRdb, TRBD1, cannot be confirmed without DNA. Germline CDR1 reads SEHNR; CDR2 reads FQNEAQ (reference sequence). The CDR3 is 13 amino acids. This chain's CDR3 is CASSLGGHTEAFF.

This chain's CDR3 is CASSLMDNNYEQYF. This chain uses TRBV5-1 with TRBJ2-7; the TRBD1 assignment by TCRdb is unverifiable without DNA. CDR3 size: 14 residues. Looked up from germline, CDR1 is SGHRS and CDR2 is YFSETQ.

The chain employs TRBV5-6 and TRBJ1-2; checking the TCRdb D call of TRBD1 is not possible without DNA. This CDR3 has 14 residues. CDR1 SGHDT and CDR2 YYEEEE come from the germline V gene. CDR3: CASSLPARDYGYTF.

This chain connects TRBV3-1 to TRBJ2-7. The germline gives CDR1 LGHDT, CDR2 YNNKEL (reference sequence). The CDR3 runs 14 residues. The CDR3 spells CASSPRNSFSEQYF.

J is TRBJ2-1 and V is TRBV14; without DNA, the TCRdb call of TRBD2 cannot be checked. This CDR3 spans 17 amino acids. Germline V gene lookup returns CDR1 SGHDN and CDR2 FVKESK. The CDR3 here is CASSPLGGGGTYNEQFF.

This chain connects TRBV7-8 to TRBJ2-1; TCRdb outputs TRBD1, but without DNA this stays unchecked. This CDR3 is built from 17 residues. Germline-derived CDR1 and CDR2 are SGHVS and FQNEAQ. The CDR3 is CASSLVSTETGGTEQFF. The full variable domain, completed using reference TRBV7-8 and TRBJ2-1, is GAGVSQSPRYKVAKRGQDVALRCDPISGHVSLFWYQQALGQGPEFLTYFQNEAQLDKSGLPSDRFFAERPEGSVSTLKIQRTQQEDSAVYLCASSLVSTETGGTEQFFGPGTRLTVL.

The V and J genes are TRBV30 and TRBJ2-5. Looked up from germline, CDR1 is GTSNPN and CDR2 is SVGIG (reference sequence). The CDR3 contains 11 residues. CDR3 residues: CAWTHRETQYF.

CDR3 residues: CASSLIGLAGGAGELFF. The chain employs TRBV7-2 and TRBJ2-2; TCRdb designates TRBD2, a call that cannot be tested without DNA. This CDR3 contains 17 residues. Per the germline V gene, CDR1 is SGHTA and CDR2 is FQGNSA.